This T cell receptor (beta chain) was recorded in a study of tumor and adjacent non-tumor tissue in lung cancer. Study in general: Patients were aged about 30 to 80, roughly 9 men and about 5 women, stage I to III.

CDR1 is SGDLS, CDR2 YYNGEE, per germline. The CDR3 loop spans 16 amino acids. Trimming shortened V by 0 bases and J by 1 base, and 10 bases separated the two germline ends. Findings and caveats of the study: Top 100 clones took a larger repertoire share in normal lung.

A modified ARM-PCR protocol with three rounds of nested PCR amplified TCRbeta. TCRdb processed the multiplex PCR reads anew with MiXCR; each CDR3 protein has one entry. The table shows 220,000 or so distinct CDR3 sequences, with about 71% occurring only once. No cell sorting was done before RNA was extracted from the tissue. Turning to this clonotype: Its antigen is not identified.

The V gene is TRBV9, the J gene TRBJ2-2; TRBD1 might be the D (6 bases). This TCR derives from a man aged 55 to 69 with non-small cell lung cancer. The sequencing input was lung tumor tissue. CDR3: CASSVAPDRNTGELFF. In DNA form, the CDR3 reads TGTGCCAGCAGCGTAGCTCCGGACAGGAACACCGGGGAGCTGTTTTTT.